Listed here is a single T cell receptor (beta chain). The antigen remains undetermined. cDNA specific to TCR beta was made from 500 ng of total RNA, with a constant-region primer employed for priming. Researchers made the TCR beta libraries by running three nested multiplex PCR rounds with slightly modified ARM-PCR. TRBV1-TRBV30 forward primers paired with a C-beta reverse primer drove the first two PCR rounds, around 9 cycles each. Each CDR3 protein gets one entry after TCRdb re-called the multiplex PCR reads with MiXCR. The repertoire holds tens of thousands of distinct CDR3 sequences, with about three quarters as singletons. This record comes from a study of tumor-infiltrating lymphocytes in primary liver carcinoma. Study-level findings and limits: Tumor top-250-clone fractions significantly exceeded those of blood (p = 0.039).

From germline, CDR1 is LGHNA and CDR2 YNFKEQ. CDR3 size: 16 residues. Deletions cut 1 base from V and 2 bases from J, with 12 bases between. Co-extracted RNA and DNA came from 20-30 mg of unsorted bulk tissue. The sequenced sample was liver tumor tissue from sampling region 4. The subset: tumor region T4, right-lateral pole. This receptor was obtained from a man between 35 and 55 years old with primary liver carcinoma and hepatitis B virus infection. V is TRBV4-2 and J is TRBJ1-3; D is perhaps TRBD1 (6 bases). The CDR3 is CASSQAVRGAGNTIYF. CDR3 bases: TGTGCCAGCAGCCAAGCGGTTAGGGGGGCTGGAAACACCATATATTTT.